Included here is one TCR beta chain sequence, with context. Its target is unknown. The CDR3 runs to 14 residues. Trimming removed 7 bases from V and 6 bases from J, with 16 bases in between. CDR1 is LNHDA, CDR2 SQIVND, per germline (reference sequence). The sample is drawn from a study of cytomegalovirus exposure and HLA in healthy donors. Study-level points and caveats: Upon later analysis, HLA-associated TCR beta chains proved more clonally expanded than other, equally common chains. A later analysis reportedly identified an Asian-associated ancestry cluster as carrying fewer N-insertions than the 666-donor mean. Among the most significant clusters, several appeared linked to common viral pathogens in a later analysis.

PCR amplification relied on 60 Vbeta primers (plus 13 Jbeta primers). TCRdb's table, derived via immunoSEQ multiplex PCR, lists solely in-frame clones and lacks some. The listing records about 130,000 clones. Sequencing was performed on PBMCs. The origin of this receptor is a woman aged 40 to 49 in good health and CMV-seropositive. The chain uses TRBV19 and TRBJ1-5; maybe TRBD1 (5 bases). The CDR3 loop reads CASTLGGTGQPQHF. In DNA form, the CDR3 reads TGTGCCAGTACCCTGGGGGGTACCGGTCAGCCCCAGCATTTT.